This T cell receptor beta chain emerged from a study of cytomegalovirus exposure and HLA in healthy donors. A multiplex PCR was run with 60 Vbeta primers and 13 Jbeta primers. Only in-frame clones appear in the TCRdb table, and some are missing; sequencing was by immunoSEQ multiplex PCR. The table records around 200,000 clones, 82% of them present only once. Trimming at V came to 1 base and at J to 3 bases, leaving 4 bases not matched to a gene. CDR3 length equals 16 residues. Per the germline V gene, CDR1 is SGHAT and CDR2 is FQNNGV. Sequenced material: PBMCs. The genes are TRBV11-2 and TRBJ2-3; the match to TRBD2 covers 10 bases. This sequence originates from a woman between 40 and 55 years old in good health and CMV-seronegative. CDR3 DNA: TGTGCCAGCAGCTTAGGACCAGCGGGAGGGACAGATACGCAGTATTTT. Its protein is CASSLGPAGGTDTQYF.